This entry is about one T cell receptor (beta chain). This sample is part of a study of shared clonotypes between healthy human individuals. At the level of the study: Per donor, three plates held CD4 naive cells, three held CD4 memory, two held CD8 naive and one held CD8 memory.

Researchers ran the assay at a deep level. Over several immunoSEQ plates, each subset's genomic DNA was distributed in even portions. Assay: immunoSEQ multiplex PCR; the TCRdb copy retains only in-frame clones and omits some. Altogether approximately 1,000,000 clones are present, around three quarters being singletons, with the ten largest covering 0.89%. The CDR3 length is 14 residues. Germline V gene lookup returns CDR1 SGHAT and CDR2 FQNNGV. Deletions cut 3 bases from V and 8 bases from J, with 16 bases between. This receptor was taken from a man aged 18 to 29 in good health. Some clones in this sample may be carry-over from other donors' samples. The specimen sequenced was memory CD4+ T cells from PBMCs. Regarding subset: CD45RA-negative fraction. The chain employs TRBV11-2 and TRBJ1-2; unclear D gene. CDR3 sequence: CASSFAEPLRGYTF. The CDR3 DNA sequence: TGTGCCAGCAGCTTCGCGGAACCCCTTCGCGGCTACACCTTC.